A single sample is the source of the 23 T cell receptor beta chains below, sequenced in a study of T cell repertoires in cytomegalovirus infection. MiXCR, applied by TCRdb to the reads, yields one record per CDR3 protein. The sample lists around 550,000 distinct CDR3 sequences, 26% seen once, with about 13% in the top ten. The sequencing sample was made of PBMCs. The receptors come from a human donor in good health (CMV status not recorded). Some clones in this sample may be carry-over from other donors' samples.

J is TRBJ2-3 and V is TRBV9, with D possibly TRBD2 on 5 matching bases. Germline lookup yields CDR1 SGDLS and CDR2 YYNGEE. The CDR3 is 14 amino acids. V gave up 4 bases and J gave up 3 bases, with 12 bases separating them. The CDR3 sequence is CASSRAVATDTQYF. CDR3 bases: TGTGCCAGCAGCCGGGCGGTAGCGACAGATACGCAGTATTTT.

The J gene is TRBJ2-2, the V gene TRBV7-9; D unresolved. V was pared by 11 bases and J by 6 bases, with 10 bases between. This CDR3 has 11 residues. Per the germline V gene, CDR1 is SEHNR and CDR2 is FQNEAQ (reference sequence). The CDR3 loop is CASARAGELFF. As DNA, the CDR3 is TGTGCCTCCGCCCGGGCCGGGGAGCTGTTTTTT.

This chain links TRBV6-2 or TRBV6-3 with TRBJ1-2, with D possibly TRBD1 on 6 matching bases. The V end was cut by 1 base, the J end by 9 bases, with 21 bases between. The length of the CDR3 is 16 residues. CDR1 is MNHEY and CDR2 is SVGEGT in the germline V gene. Here the CDR3 DNA reads TGTGCCAGCAGTTACTACGGCCTCCCACAGGGTGAACGCTACACCTTC. Protein product: CASSYYGLPQGERYTF.

The chain recombines TRBV12-3 or TRBV12-4 with TRBJ2-7, with 10 bases identical to TRBD2. CDR3 length equals 14 residues. The V and J ends lost 5 bases and 5 bases, in that order; junction bases with no gene match: 6. Written as DNA, the CDR3 is TGTGCCAGCAGTCCTAGCGGGAGTATCAACGAGCAGTACTTC. Protein: CASSPSGSINEQYF.

V gene TRBV20-1 combines with J gene TRBJ1-5; D unresolved. The CDR3 sequence is 14 residues long. Trimming stripped 3 bases from V and 5 bases from J, with 14 bases between. CDR1 is DFQATT, CDR2 SNEGSKA, per germline (reference sequence). The CDR3 sequence is CSARRQVLDQPQHF. Here the CDR3 DNA reads TGCAGTGCTAGGAGGCAGGTCCTCGATCAGCCCCAGCATTTT.

The genes are TRBV18 and TRBJ2-1; no clear D. The germline CDR1 and CDR2 sequences are KGHSH and LQKENI. The CDR3 runs 16 residues. The V and J ends lost 0 bases and 9 bases respectively, with 18 bases between them. This CDR3 reads CASSPPVGGLASEQFF. CDR3 coding DNA: TGTGCCAGCTCACCACCGGTTGGCGGCCTGGCTAGTGAGCAGTTCTTC.

The chain is built from TRBV25-1 and TRBJ1-5, with a possible D match to TRBD1 (5 bases). The CDR3 consists of 14 residues. Germline V gene sequence: CDR1 MGHDK, CDR2 SYGVNS. V gave up 4 bases and J gave up 4 bases, with 11 bases separating them. The CDR3, as DNA: TGTGCCAGCAGTGTCCTACAGGAGAATCAGCCCCAGCATTTT. This translates into CASSVLQENQPQHF.

The J gene is TRBJ2-7, the V gene TRBV19; no definite D call. Trimming took 3 bases from V and 5 from J, leaving 11 bases between them. Germline V lookup: CDR1 LNHDA, CDR2 SQIVND (reference sequence). The CDR3 spans 13 residues. The CDR3 DNA sequence: TGTGCCAGTAGTATCGGCTATACCCACGAGCAGTACTTC. Protein product: CASSIGYTHEQYF.

In this sample, this clonotype turned up a few times. V is TRBV11-3 and J is TRBJ1-1; TRBD1 might be the D (6 bases). This CDR3 comprises 14 residues. Trimming shortened V by 5 bases and J by 2 bases, and 12 bases separated the two germline ends. The germline V gene encodes CDR1 SGHNT and CDR2 YENEEA. The CDR3 protein is CASSPGELNTEAFF. The CDR3 DNA is TGTGCCAGCAGCCCAGGGGAGCTAAACACTGAAGCTTTCTTT.

This clonotype came up many times. V gene TRBV19 combines with J gene TRBJ2-1, with 7 bases fitting TRBD2. CDR1 and CDR2 from the germline V gene are LNHDA and SQIVND (reference sequence). The junction had 2 bases not matched to a gene; V was cut back by 6 bases and J by 0 bases. CDR3 length equals 14 residues. In DNA form, the CDR3 reads TGTGCCAGTAGCCTAGCGGCCTCCTACAATGAGCAGTTCTTC. Amino acids: CASSLAASYNEQFF.

This rearrangement joins TRBV2 to TRBJ2-2, with 9 bases that match TRBD2. V shed 8 bases and J 7 bases; nucleotides not matched to a gene: 11. Germline V CDR1 and CDR2: SNHLY, FYNNEI. CDR3 size: 15 residues. The CDR3 sequence: CASLRAISGSGELFF. Here the CDR3 DNA reads TGTGCCAGCCTGAGGGCCATTAGCGGGAGCGGGGAGCTGTTTTTT.

The CDR3 DNA is TGCGCCAGCAGCCCCGGACAGGGGGCTGTTGCAGATACGCAGTATTTT. Translating it yields CASSPGQGAVADTQYF. The rearrangement links TRBV4-1 to TRBJ2-3; 11 bases agree with TRBD1. The CDR3 is made up of 16 amino acids. The trim removed 4 bases at V and 4 bases at J, leaving 7 bases unmatched. The germline gives CDR1 MGHRA, CDR2 YSYEKL.

This chain connects TRBV24-1 to TRBJ2-6; D gene uncertain. The germline V gene has CDR1 KGHDR and CDR2 SFDVKD. Trimming took off 4 bases at V and 0 bases at J, with 6 bases between the two ends. The CDR3 is 15 residues long. The DNA of the CDR3 is TGTGCCACCAGTGACCCAAACTCTGGGGCCAACGTCCTGACTTTC. Its protein product is CATSDPNSGANVLTF.

This clonotype was seen ten or more times. This sequence joins TRBV7-2 and TRBJ2-7, with 8 bases identical to TRBD2. The CDR3 contains 18 residues. V lost 2 bases, J lost 0 bases, and 12 bases stayed unmatched. Per the germline V gene, CDR1 is SGHTA and CDR2 is FQGNSA. The CDR3, as DNA: TGTGCCAGCAGCTTAAACCCACTCCTAGCGGGTAGCTCCTACGAGCAGTACGTC. Translating it yields CASSLNPLLAGSSYEQYV.

Ten or more counts support this clonotype. The V gene is TRBV7-2, the J gene TRBJ2-2; D unclear. The CDR3 runs to 15 residues. Per germline, CDR1 SGHTA and CDR2 FQGNSA. V was trimmed by 7 bases and J by 2 bases, leaving 14 bases between them. The CDR3 loop is CASKKPAPNTGELFF. The CDR3 region has the DNA TGTGCCAGCAAGAAACCTGCCCCTAACACCGGGGAGCTGTTTTTT.

Only a few counts were recorded for this clonotype. The chain employs TRBV24-1 and TRBJ2-1, with TRBD2 matching over 8 bases. The CDR3 length is 15 residues. In germline, CDR1 is KGHDR, CDR2 SFDVKD. V dropped 10 bases and J dropped 2; count of bases not matched to a gene: 9. For the CDR3, the DNA is TGTGCCACTAGAGGAGCGGGAGTCACCTACAATGAGCAGTTCTTC. Its translation: CATRGAGVTYNEQFF.

The rearrangement links TRBV12-5 to TRBJ2-3; D possibly corresponds to TRBD2 (5 bases). The length of the CDR3 is 17 residues. The ends were cut back, 0 bases at V and 2 bases at J, with 15 bases in the middle. Germline values: CDR1 LGHNT, CDR2 FRNRAP. The CDR3 reads CASGLVLGRIDTDTQYF. Here the CDR3 DNA reads TGTGCTAGTGGTTTGGTACTAGGGCGGATTGACACAGATACGCAGTATTTT.

This clonotype was seen only a few times. V gene TRBV12-3 or TRBV12-4 combines with J gene TRBJ2-1; TRBD2 aligns across 14 bases. With 7 bases clipped from V and 7 bases from J, the junction kept 6 bases outside the gene matches. The CDR3 is 15 amino acids. The CDR3: CASTPGTSGSNEQFF. For the CDR3, the DNA is TGTGCCAGCACCCCCGGGACTAGCGGGAGTAATGAGCAGTTCTTC.

This clonotype was detected many times. The gene calls are TRBV7-2 and TRBJ2-2, with 8 bases identical to TRBD1. The CDR3 has 16 amino acids. V lost 5 bases, J lost 8 bases, and 13 bases stayed unmatched. Germline V gives CDR1 SGHTA, CDR2 FQGNSA. The CDR3 nucleotides are TGTGCCAGCAGCCGAAGCAGGGACAGGCCAGGGGGGGAGCTGTTTTTT. Amino acids: CASSRSRDRPGGELFF.

This chain joins TRBV20-1 and TRBJ2-1; D perhaps matches TRBD2 (6 bases). CDR1 is DFQATT, CDR2 SNEGSKA, per germline (reference sequence). CDR3 length equals 14 residues. The germline V and J ends were trimmed by 7 bases and 0 bases, with 13 bases remaining between them. The CDR3 DNA reads TGCAGTGTTAGGGGCGGGGTCTCCTACAATGAGCAGTTCTTC. Translating gives CSVRGGVSYNEQFF.

The gene calls are TRBV11-2 and TRBJ2-7; D possibly corresponds to TRBD2 (7 bases). Trimming left V 1 base short and J 0 bases short, with 31 bases between. CDR1 SGHAT and CDR2 FQNNGV come from the germline V gene. The CDR3 has 22 amino acids. The CDR3 DNA is TGTGCCAGCAGCTTAGGGCCCCACCCAAGGGGGGGATCATTGGCGAGCTCCTACGAGCAGTACTTC. Residues: CASSLGPHPRGGSLASSYEQYF.

J is TRBJ2-1 and V is TRBV11-2; D might be TRBD2 (5 bases). Looked up from germline, CDR1 is SGHAT and CDR2 is FQNNGV. V dropped 3 bases and J dropped 6 bases, with 12 bases sitting between them. This CDR3 is built from 14 residues. CDR3 DNA: TGTGCCAGCAGCTTGGGCGGGCGAAGCAATGAGCAGTTCTTC. It translates to CASSLGGRSNEQFF.

The chain employs TRBV14 and TRBJ2-5; 9 positions agree with TRBD2. Germline V gene data show CDR1 as SGHDN and CDR2 as FVKESK. The CDR3 covers 15 residues. The J segment lost 2 bases and the V segment lost 4 bases, leaving 5 bases of the junction unmatched. The DNA for the CDR3 is TGTGCCAGCAGCCGGACTGGACTAGCGCAAGAGACCCAGTACTTC. Translating gives CASSRTGLAQETQYF.